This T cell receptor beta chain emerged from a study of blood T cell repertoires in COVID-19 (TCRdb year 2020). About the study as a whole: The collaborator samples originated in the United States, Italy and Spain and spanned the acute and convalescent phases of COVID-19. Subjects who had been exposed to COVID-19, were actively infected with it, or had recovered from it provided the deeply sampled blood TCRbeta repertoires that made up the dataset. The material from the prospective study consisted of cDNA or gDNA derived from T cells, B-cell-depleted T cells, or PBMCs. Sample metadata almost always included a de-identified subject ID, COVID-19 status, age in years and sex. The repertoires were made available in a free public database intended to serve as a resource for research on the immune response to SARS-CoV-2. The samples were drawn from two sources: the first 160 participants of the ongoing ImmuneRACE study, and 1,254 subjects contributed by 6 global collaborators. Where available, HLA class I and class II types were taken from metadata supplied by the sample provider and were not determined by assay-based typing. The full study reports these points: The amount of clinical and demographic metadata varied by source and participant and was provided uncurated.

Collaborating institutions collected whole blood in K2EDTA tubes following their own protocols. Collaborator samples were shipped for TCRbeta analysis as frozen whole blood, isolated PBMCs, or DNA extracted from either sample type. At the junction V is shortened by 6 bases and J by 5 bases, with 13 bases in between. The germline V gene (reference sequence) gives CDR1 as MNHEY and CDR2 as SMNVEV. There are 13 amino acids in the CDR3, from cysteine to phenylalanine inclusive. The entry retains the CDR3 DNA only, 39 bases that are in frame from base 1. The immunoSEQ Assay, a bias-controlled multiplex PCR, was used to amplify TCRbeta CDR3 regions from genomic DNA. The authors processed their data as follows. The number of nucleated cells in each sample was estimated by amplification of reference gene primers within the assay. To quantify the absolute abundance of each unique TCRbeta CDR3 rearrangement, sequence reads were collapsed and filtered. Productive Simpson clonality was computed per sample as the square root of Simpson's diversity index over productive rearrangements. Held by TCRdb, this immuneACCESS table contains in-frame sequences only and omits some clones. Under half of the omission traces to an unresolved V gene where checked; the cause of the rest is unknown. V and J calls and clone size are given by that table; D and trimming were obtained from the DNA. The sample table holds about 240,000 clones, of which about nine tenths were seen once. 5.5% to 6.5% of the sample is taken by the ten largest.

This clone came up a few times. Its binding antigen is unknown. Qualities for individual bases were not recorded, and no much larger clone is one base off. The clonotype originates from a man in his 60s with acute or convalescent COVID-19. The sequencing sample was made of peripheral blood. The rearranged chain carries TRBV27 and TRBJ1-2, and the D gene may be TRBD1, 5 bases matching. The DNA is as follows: TGTGCCAGCAGCCGAGCAGGGCCTTATGGCTACACCTTC. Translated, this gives CASSRAGPYGYTF.